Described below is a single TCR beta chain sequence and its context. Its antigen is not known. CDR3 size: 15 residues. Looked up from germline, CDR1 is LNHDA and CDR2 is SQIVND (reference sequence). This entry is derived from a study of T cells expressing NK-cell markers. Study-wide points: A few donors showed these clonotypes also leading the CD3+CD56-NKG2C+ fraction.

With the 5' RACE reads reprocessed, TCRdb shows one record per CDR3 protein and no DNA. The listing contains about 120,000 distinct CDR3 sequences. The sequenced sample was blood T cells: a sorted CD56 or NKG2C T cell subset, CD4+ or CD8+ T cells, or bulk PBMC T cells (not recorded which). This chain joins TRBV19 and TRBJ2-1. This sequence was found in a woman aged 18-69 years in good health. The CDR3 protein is CASSISGGPYNEQFF.